The present TCR beta chain was sequenced within a study of monozygotic twins with cystic fibrosis. The wider study: With about 15 PCR cycles, barcoded libraries came from roughly 2.9 micrograms of fragmented DNA. Findings of the study overall: Nucleotide-identical clonotype sharing was significantly higher within monozygotic CF twin pairs than between unrelated CF individuals. The repertoire was suggested to be naive-dominated, clonality median roughly 0.0091.

As for this clone: The antigen is not known.

The CDR3 runs 19 residues. The junction had 6 bases not matched to a gene; V was cut back by 1 base and J by 3 bases. Germline CDR1 SGHTA, CDR2 FQGNSA. The data were produced by immunoSEQ multiplex PCR, yet TCRdb's version contains in-frame clones alone and is incomplete. The repertoire consists of 20,000 to 25,000 clones, with over 95% occurring once and the leading ten covering roughly 0.15%. The chain recombines TRBV7-2 with TRBJ2-1; 16 bases match TRBD2. This TCR was recovered from a girl under 18 with cystic fibrosis. The sample consisted of blood. This CDR3 reads CASSLGGLAGGPVYNEQFF. The CDR3 bases are TGTGCCAGCAGCTTAGGGGGACTAGCGGGAGGGCCGGTCTACAATGAGCAGTTCTTC.